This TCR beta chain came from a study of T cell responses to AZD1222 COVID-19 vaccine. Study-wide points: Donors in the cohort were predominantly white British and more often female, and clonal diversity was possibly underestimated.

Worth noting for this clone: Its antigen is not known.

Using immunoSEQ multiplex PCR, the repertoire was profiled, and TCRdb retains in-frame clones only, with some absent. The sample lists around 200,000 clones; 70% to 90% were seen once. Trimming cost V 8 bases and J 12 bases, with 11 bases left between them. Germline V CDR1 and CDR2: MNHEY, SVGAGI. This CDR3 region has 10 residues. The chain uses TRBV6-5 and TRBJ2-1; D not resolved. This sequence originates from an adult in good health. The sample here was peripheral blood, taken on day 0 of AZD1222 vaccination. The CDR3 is CASHTLLQFF. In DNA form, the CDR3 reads TGTGCCAGCCATACTCTATTGCAGTTCTTC.